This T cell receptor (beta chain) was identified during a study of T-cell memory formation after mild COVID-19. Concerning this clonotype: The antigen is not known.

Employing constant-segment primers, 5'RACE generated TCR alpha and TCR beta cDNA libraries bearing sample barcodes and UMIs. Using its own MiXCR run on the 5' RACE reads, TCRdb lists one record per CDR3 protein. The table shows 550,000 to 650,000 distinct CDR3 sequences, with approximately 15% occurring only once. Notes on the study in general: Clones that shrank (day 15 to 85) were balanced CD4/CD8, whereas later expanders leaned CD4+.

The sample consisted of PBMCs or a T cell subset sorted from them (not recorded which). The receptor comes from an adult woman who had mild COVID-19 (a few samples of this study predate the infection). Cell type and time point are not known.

The CDR3 sequence: CASSPRGSGDEKLFF. Written as DNA, the CDR3 is TGTGCCAGCTCACCACGGGGGTCGGGAGATGAAAAACTGTTTTTT. The chain couples TRBV18 to TRBJ1-4, with D possibly matching TRBD1 (5 bases). This CDR3 region has 15 residues. Germline CDR1 and CDR2: KGHSH and LQKENI. Trimming cost V 1 base and J 6 bases, with 12 bases left between them.